This passage covers 26 T cell receptor beta chains from one sample sequenced in a study of cytomegalovirus exposure and HLA in healthy donors (dated by TCRdb to 2016 to 2017). Libraries came from the immunoSEQ multiplex PCR assay. For the multiplex PCR, a mixture combining 60 forward primers for TCR Vbeta segments and 13 reverse primers for TCR Jbeta segments was used. TCRdb holds this immuneACCESS table with in-frame rearrangements only. Some clones are missing; in checked studies, unresolved V genes explain under half, and the rest has no known cause. The sample table shows roughly 180,000 clones, and 77% are seen once. The ten top clones hold about 1.5% of the sample. Sequencing used PBMCs. The receptors stem from a man between 18 and 29 years old in good health and CMV-seronegative.

This chain links TRBV6-6 with TRBJ2-2; 11 bases are shared with TRBD1. CDR3 length: 16 amino acids. The ends lost 5 bases at V and 4 bases at J; junction bases unmatched: 6. CDR1 is MNHNY, CDR2 SVGAGI, per germline (reference sequence). The CDR3 is CASSLGQGAGTGELFF. As DNA, the CDR3 is TGTGCCAGCAGTCTTGGACAGGGGGCTGGCACCGGGGAGCTGTTTTTT.

This clone was found a few times. The chain combines TRBV5-8 with TRBJ1-6; D gene unclear. The CDR3 covers 14 residues. V lost 0 bases and J lost 12, with 13 bases in between. Germline V gene lookup returns CDR1 SGHTS and CDR2 YDEGEE. This chain's CDR3 is CASSLEYQAGPLHF. In nucleotides, the CDR3 is TGTGCCAGCAGCTTGGAGTACCAGGCCGGACCCCTCCACTTT.

CDR3 region: CASSAARGGIYGYTF. The CDR3 nucleotides read TGTGCCAGCAGCGCCGCGCGGGGGGGGATCTATGGCTACACCTTC. The chain uses TRBV5-6 and TRBJ1-2, with D perhaps TRBD1 (5 bases). This CDR3 is 15 amino acids long. Germline V CDR1 and CDR2: SGHDT, YYEEEE. Trimming took off 4 bases at V and 4 bases at J, with 17 bases between the two ends.

The V call is TRBV25-1, the J call TRBJ2-5; D possibly corresponds to TRBD1 (5 bases). The CDR3 sequence is 14 residues long. With 8 bases removed from V and 0 bases from J, the gap between germline ends came to 13 bases. From germline, CDR1 is MGHDK and CDR2 SYGVNS. The CDR3 DNA reads TGTGCCAGCGCTGAGACAGCGTACCAAGAGACCCAGTACTTC. Encoded protein: CASAETAYQETQYF.

The rearrangement links TRBV28 to TRBJ2-7; TRBD1 matches at 8 bases. With V trimmed by 5 bases and J by 3 bases, 9 bases remained unmatched. CDR1 MDHEN and CDR2 SYDVKM come from the germline V gene. The CDR3 contains 15 residues. The CDR3 coding sequence is TGTGCCAGCAGTCCCGCCGGGACAGGCCTCTACGAGCAGTACTTC. This gives the protein CASSPAGTGLYEQYF.

This clone turned up a few times. The rearrangement joins TRBV5-4 to TRBJ2-7, with 8 bases fitting TRBD2. V trimming: 4 bases; J trimming: 2 bases; junction bases outside the gene matches: 8. This CDR3 region has 15 residues. Germline V lookup: CDR1 SGHNT, CDR2 YYREEE (reference sequence). CDR3 sequence (DNA): TGTGCCAGCAGCCAGCAAGCAGCGGGGGCCTACGAGCAGTACTTC. Residues: CASSQQAAGAYEQYF.

The rearrangement joins TRBV6-5 to TRBJ1-5, with D possibly matching TRBD1 (6 bases). Trimming removed 0 bases from V and 4 bases from J, with 7 bases in between. Looked up from germline, CDR1 is MNHEY and CDR2 is SVGAGI. This CDR3 comprises 14 residues. The CDR3 sequence: CASSYSGGNQPQHF. CDR3 sequence (DNA): TGTGCCAGCAGTTACTCAGGGGGTAATCAGCCCCAGCATTTT.

This clone was observed a few times. The chain has TRBV6-5 and TRBJ1-1; 7 bases align to TRBD1. Germline V gene lookup returns CDR1 MNHEY and CDR2 SVGAGI. V lost 1 base and J lost 1; bases outside the gene matches: 3. The CDR3 sequence is 15 residues long. The CDR3 reads CASSYFQGGNTEAFF. The CDR3 coding sequence is TGTGCCAGCAGTTACTTTCAGGGGGGGAACACTGAAGCTTTCTTT.

V gene TRBV2 combines with J gene TRBJ1-2; 9 nucleotides line up with TRBD1. Germline CDR1 and CDR2: SNHLY and FYNNEI. This CDR3 is 13 amino acids long. Written as DNA, the CDR3 is TGTGCAAACCGACAGGGGGAGCTCAGTGGCTACACCTTC. Residues: CANRQGELSGYTF. The full variable domain, in which reference TRBV2 and TRBJ1-2 provide the parts outside the CDR3, is EPEVTQTPSHQVTQMGQEVILRCVPISNHLYFYWYRQILGQKVEFLVSFYNNEISEKSEIFDDQFSVERPDGSNFTLKIRSTKLEDSAMYFCANRQGELSGYTFGSGTRLTVV.

The V call is TRBV6-5, the J call TRBJ1-2, with 8 bases lining up with TRBD1. V shed 6 bases, J shed 0 bases, and the junction held 6 bases outside the gene matches. Germline lookup yields CDR1 MNHEY and CDR2 SVGAGI. CDR3 length: 15 residues. The CDR3 here is CASSAGQGTNYGYTF. The CDR3 DNA reads TGTGCCAGCAGCGCCGGACAGGGAACTAACTATGGCTACACCTTC.

This clone occurred once. The gene calls are TRBV4-2 and TRBJ2-1; 11 bases are shared with TRBD2. J lost 4 bases, V lost 5 bases, and 10 bases had no gene match. This CDR3 has 17 residues. Germline V gene lookup returns CDR1 LGHNA and CDR2 YNFKEQ. CDR3 in amino acids: CASSSAMGTSGYNEQFF. Here the CDR3 DNA reads TGTGCCAGCAGCTCTGCTATGGGGACTAGCGGTTACAATGAGCAGTTCTTC.

This chain joins TRBV5-1 and TRBJ1-1; TRBD1 is a possible D gene (6 bases). The CDR3 consists of 13 residues. V was pared by 4 bases and J by 5 bases, with 12 bases between. Germline lookup yields CDR1 SGHRS and CDR2 YFSETQ. CDR3 amino acids: CASSTDRITEAFF. CDR3 DNA: TGCGCCAGCAGCACAGACAGGATAACTGAAGCTTTCTTT. Full variable domain (missing parts from reference TRBV5-1 and TRBJ1-1): KAGVTQTPRYLIKTRGQQVTLSCSPISGHRSVSWYQQTPGQGLQFLFEYFSETQRNKGNFPGRFSGRQFSNSRSEMNVSTLELGDSALYLCASSTDRITEAFFGQGTRLTVV.

CDR3 nucleotides: TGTGCCAGCAGTTATAGCACAGGTCAAAATCAGCCCCAGCATTTT. Residues: CASSYSTGQNQPQHF. The V gene is TRBV6-6, the J gene TRBJ1-5; D perhaps matches TRBD1 (5 bases). This CDR3 spans 15 amino acids. Germline V gene data show CDR1 as MNHNY and CDR2 as SVGAGI (reference sequence). V shed 3 bases and J shed 4 bases, with 13 bases lying between them.

The gene calls are TRBV4-1 and TRBJ2-1; TRBD1 agrees at 12 bases. The V gene end was trimmed by 3 bases and the J gene end by 16 bases; junction bases not matched to a gene: 16. Germline V gene sequence: CDR1 MGHRA, CDR2 YSYEKL. The length of the CDR3 is 16 residues. CDR3 bases: TGCGCCAGCAGCCATCCCGGGACAGGGGGCGACCCCCCGCTCTTCTTC. Encoded protein: CASSHPGTGGDPPLFF.

The chain uses TRBV7-2 and TRBJ1-2; unclear D gene. Per germline, CDR1 SGHTA and CDR2 FQGNSA. Trimming cost V 2 bases and J 4 bases, with 5 bases left between them. This CDR3 is 12 amino acids long. CDR3 sequence reads: CASSLFSYGYTF. In DNA, the CDR3 is TGTGCCAGCAGCTTATTCTCCTATGGCTACACCTTC.

There are a few counts of this clone. J is TRBJ2-2 and V is TRBV5-1, with 8 nucleotides matching TRBD2. Germline assignment: CDR1 SGHRS and CDR2 YFSETQ. The CDR3 extends over 16 amino acids. V lost 3 bases, J lost 5 bases, and 9 bases stayed unmatched. This CDR3 reads CASSSSGSYPTGELFF. The CDR3 bases are TGCGCCAGCAGCTCGAGCGGGAGTTATCCTACCGGGGAGCTGTTTTTT.

Of note for this clone: An end of the junction does not agree with germline; a read error may underlie this. This sequence joins TRBV7-9 and TRBJ2-5; D ambiguous. CDR3 length: 12 residues. Germline CDR1 and CDR2: SEHNR and FQNEAQ (reference sequence). This CDR3 is CSSSLSGETQYF. In DNA form, the CDR3 reads TGTTCCAGCAGCTTATCGGGAGAGACCCAGTACTTC.

The chain couples TRBV20-1 to TRBJ2-1, with a possible D match to TRBD2 (6 bases). The ends were cut back, 3 bases at V and 9 bases at J, with 9 bases in the middle. Germline CDR1 and CDR2: DFQATT and SNEGSKA (reference sequence). This CDR3 region has 11 residues. CDR3 bases: TGCAGTGCTAGTTGGGGAGGTGAGCAGTTCTTC. Its translation is CSASWGGEQFF.

V usage is TRBV6-6 and J usage is TRBJ2-7, with 11 bases aligning to TRBD2. From germline, CDR1 is MNHNY and CDR2 SVGAGI (reference sequence). J was trimmed by 2 bases and V by 6 bases; bases with no gene match: 6. CDR3 length: 15 residues. The CDR3 bases are TGTGCCAGCAGCCTCCCGACTAGCGGGACCTACGAGCAGTACTTC. Its protein product is CASSLPTSGTYEQYF.

The chain couples TRBV4-3 to TRBJ2-5, with TRBD2 matching over 9 bases. The CDR3 loop spans 15 amino acids. V dropped 0 bases and J dropped 9; count of bases not matched to a gene: 8. Germline CDR1 reads LGHNA; CDR2 reads YSLEER. This CDR3 reads CASSQDSAGGRPQYF. CDR3 DNA: TGCGCCAGCAGCCAAGATAGTGCGGGGGGGCGGCCCCAGTACTTC.

This chain connects TRBV19 to TRBJ1-1; D gene unclear. Germline loops: CDR1 LNHDA, CDR2 SQIVND (reference sequence). The length of the CDR3 is 16 residues. V was cut by 6 bases and J by 0 bases, with 17 bases left in between. The CDR3 here is CASSSTAGRMNTEAFF. CDR3 sequence (DNA): TGTGCCAGTAGCTCGACCGCGGGCAGAATGAACACTGAAGCTTTCTTT.

V usage is TRBV25-1 and J usage is TRBJ1-6, with 7 bases fitting TRBD1. CDR1 and CDR2 (germline): MGHDK, SYGVNS. V shed 1 base and J 10 bases; nucleotides not matched to a gene: 7. The length of the CDR3 is 15 residues. The CDR3 DNA reads as TGTGCCAGCAGTGAATCGGGACAGCCCGGCTCACCCCTCCACTTT. It encodes CASSESGQPGSPLHF.

This chain uses TRBV6-5 with TRBJ2-2; TRBD1 agrees at 9 bases. The junction had 4 bases not matched to a gene; V was cut back by 4 bases and J by 4 bases. There are 15 residues in the CDR3. From germline, CDR1 is MNHEY and CDR2 SVGAGI. CDR3 in DNA: TGTGCCAGCAGTTTGACAGGGGGAATCACCGGGGAGCTGTTTTTT. It encodes CASSLTGGITGELFF.

The chain employs TRBV19 and TRBJ1-4; 7 bases line up with TRBD1. The CDR3 is 15 amino acids. Trimming at V came to 7 bases and at J to 0 bases, leaving 5 bases not matched to a gene. The germline CDR1 and CDR2 sequences are LNHDA and SQIVND (reference sequence). This chain's CDR3 is CASIHRGATNEKLFF. DNA of the CDR3: TGTGCCAGTATCCACAGGGGAGCAACTAATGAAAAACTGTTTTTT.

There are a few counts of this clone. CDR3 nucleotides: TGTGCCAGCAGCTTGGACAGCTATGGCTACACCTTC. Encoded protein: CASSLDSYGYTF. This chain uses TRBV7-9 with TRBJ1-2; D might be TRBD1 (6 bases). The CDR3 consists of 12 residues. From germline, CDR1 is SEHNR and CDR2 FQNEAQ (reference sequence). The germline V and J ends were trimmed by 3 bases and 4 bases, with 6 bases remaining between them.

The chain is built from TRBV27 and TRBJ2-7, with 9 positions matching TRBD2. Germline CDR1 and CDR2: MNHEY and SMNVEV (reference sequence). The V gene end was trimmed by 4 bases and the J gene end by 0 bases; junction bases not matched to a gene: 4. The CDR3 consists of 15 residues. In DNA, the CDR3 is TGTGCCAGCAGTTGGGGTAGCGGGAGCTCCTACGAGCAGTACTTC. As protein: CASSWGSGSSYEQYF.